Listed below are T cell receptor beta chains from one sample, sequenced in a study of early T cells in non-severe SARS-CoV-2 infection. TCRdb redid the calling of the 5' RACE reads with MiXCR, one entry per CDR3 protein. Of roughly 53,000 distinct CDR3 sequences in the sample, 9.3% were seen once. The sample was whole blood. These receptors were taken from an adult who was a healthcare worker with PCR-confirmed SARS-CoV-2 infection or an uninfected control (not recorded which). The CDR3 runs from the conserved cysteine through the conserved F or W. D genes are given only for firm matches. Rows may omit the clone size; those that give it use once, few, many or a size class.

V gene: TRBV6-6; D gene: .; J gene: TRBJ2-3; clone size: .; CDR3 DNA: TGTGCCACCCGCTGGGTCTCTTACACAGATACGCAGTATTTT; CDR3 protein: CATRWVSYTDTQYF
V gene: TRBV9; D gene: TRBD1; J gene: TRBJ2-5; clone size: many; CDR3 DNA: TGTGCCAGCAGCGTGACAGGGGTCGTTCAGGAGACCCAGTACTTC; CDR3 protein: CASSVTGVVQETQYF
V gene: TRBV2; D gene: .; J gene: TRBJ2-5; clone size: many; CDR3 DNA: TGTGCCAGCAGTGAGGGTGGTGGTGAGACCCAGTACTTC; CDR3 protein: CASSEGGGETQYF
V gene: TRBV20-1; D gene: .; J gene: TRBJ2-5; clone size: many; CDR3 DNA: TGCAGTGCTAGACCCGACAGAGAGACCCAGTACTTC; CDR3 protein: CSARPDRETQYF
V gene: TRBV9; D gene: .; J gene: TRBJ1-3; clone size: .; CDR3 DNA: TGTGCCAGCAGCGTATCACCAGACTCCTCTGGAAACACCATATATTTT; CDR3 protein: CASSVSPDSSGNTIYF
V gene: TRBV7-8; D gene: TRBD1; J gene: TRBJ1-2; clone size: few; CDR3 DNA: TGTGCCAGCAGCCGGGGACAGACTTATGGCTACACCTTC; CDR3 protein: CASSRGQTYGYTF
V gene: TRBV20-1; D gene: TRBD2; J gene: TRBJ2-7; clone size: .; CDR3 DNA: TGCAGTGCTAGAGGTCCTACTAGCGGGGACTACGAGCAGTACTTC; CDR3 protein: CSARGPTSGDYEQYF
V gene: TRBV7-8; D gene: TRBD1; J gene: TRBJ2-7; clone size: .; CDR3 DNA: TGTGCCAGCAGCTTAGGCCTAGCTCTACCGGGACAGACCTACGAGCAGTACTTC; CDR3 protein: CASSLGLALPGQTYEQYF
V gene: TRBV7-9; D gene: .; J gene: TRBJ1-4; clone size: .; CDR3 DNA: TGTGCCAGCAGCTTAGACACACGGCATGAAAAACTGTTTTTT; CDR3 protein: CASSLDTRHEKLFF
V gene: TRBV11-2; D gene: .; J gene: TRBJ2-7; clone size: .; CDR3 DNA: TGTGCCAGCAGCTTAGAACGACAAGTGCAGTACTTC; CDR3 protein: CASSLERQVQYF
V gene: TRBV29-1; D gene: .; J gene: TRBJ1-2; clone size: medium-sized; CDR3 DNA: TGCAGCGTTGCGACACCCAAGGCGGGCTACACCTTC; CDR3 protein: CSVATPKAGYTF
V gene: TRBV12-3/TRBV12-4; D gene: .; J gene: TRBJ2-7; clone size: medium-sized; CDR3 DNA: TGTGCCAGCAGTTTAACTCTGGGGGCCCCCTACGAGCAGTACTTC; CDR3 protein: CASSLTLGAPYEQYF
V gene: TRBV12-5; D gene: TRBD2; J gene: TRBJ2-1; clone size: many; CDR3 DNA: TGTGCTAGTGGGAAAAGCGGGGGGGCCTTTGAGCAGTTCTTC; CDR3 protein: CASGKSGGAFEQFF
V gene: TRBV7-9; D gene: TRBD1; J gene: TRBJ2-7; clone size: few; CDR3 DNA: TGTGCCAGCAGCTTAAATCTTAAGTCTGGGCAGGGGGACTACGAGCAGTACTTC; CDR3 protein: CASSLNLKSGQGDYEQYF
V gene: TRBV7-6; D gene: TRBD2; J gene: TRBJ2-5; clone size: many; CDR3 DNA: TGTGCCAGCAGCAACCCTAGCGGGGGGGCTAAGACCCAGTACTTC; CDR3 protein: CASSNPSGGAKTQYF
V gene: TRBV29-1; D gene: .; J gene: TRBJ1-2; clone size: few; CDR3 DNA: TGCAGCGTTGAAAGGGACAATGGCTACACCTTC; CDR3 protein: CSVERDNGYTF
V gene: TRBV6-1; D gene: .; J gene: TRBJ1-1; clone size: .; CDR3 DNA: TGTGCCAGCACTCTTGCGGGGGCGGAATGGACTGAAGCTTTCTTT; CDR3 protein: CASTLAGAEWTEAFF
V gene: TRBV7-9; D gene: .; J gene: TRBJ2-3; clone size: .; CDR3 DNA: TGTGCCAGCAGCTTCGTGACCCGGGGCACAGATACGCAGTATTTT; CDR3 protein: CASSFVTRGTDTQYF
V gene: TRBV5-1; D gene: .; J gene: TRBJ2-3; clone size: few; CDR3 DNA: TGCGCCAGCAGCCTTAGTGGCCCAGATACGCAGTATTTT; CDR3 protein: CASSLSGPDTQYF
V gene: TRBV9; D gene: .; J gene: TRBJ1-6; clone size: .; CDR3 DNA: TGTGCCAGCAGCGTAGGGGACCTTAATTCACCCCTCCACTTT; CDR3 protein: CASSVGDLNSPLHF
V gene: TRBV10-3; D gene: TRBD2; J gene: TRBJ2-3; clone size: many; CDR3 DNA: TGTGCCATCAGTGAGTCTCGGACTAGCGGGGGTTTCACAGATACGCAGTATTTT; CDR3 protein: CAISESRTSGGFTDTQYF
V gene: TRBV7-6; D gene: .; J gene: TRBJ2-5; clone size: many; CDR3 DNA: TGTGCCAGCAGCCCCAAATCCTCGACCAGGGGGACCCAGTACTTC; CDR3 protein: CASSPKSSTRGTQYF
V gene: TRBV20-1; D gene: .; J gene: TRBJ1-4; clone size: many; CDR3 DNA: TGCAGTGCTAGACATTCACGGATGGACAGACATGAAAAACTGTTTTTT; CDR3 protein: CSARHSRMDRHEKLFF
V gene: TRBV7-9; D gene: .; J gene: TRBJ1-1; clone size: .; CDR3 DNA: TGTGCCAGCGGACAGCAGTCTGAAGCTTTCTTT; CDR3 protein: CASGQQSEAFF
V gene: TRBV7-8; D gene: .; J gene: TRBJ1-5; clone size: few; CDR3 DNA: TGTGCCAGCAGCTTCTCTCGGGGAAGTAACCCCCAGCATTTT; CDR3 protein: CASSFSRGSNPQHF
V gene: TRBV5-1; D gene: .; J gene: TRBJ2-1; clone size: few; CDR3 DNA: TGCGCCAGCAGTCCCCCGACTTCCCACCAGGTGGACCGATACAATGAGCAGTTCTTC; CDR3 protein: CASSPPTSHQVDRYNEQFF
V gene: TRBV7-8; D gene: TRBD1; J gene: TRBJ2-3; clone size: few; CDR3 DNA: TGTGCCAGCAGCGTCGGGACAGGGGTGTTAGATACGCAGTATTTT; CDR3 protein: CASSVGTGVLDTQYF
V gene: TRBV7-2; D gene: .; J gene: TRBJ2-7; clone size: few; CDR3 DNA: TGTGCCAGCAGCTTCTTGCCGGACACACCCTACGAGCAGTACTTC; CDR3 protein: CASSFLPDTPYEQYF
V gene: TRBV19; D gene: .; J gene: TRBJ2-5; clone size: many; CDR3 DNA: TGTGCCAGGAGGGTGGAGACCCAGTACTTC; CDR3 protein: CARRVETQYF
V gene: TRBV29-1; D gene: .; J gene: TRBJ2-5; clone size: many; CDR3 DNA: TGCAGCGGCCGTGAAACCATGGGAGAGACCCAGTACTTC; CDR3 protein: CSGRETMGETQYF
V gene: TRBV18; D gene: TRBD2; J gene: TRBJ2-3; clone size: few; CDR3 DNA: TGTGCCAGCTCACCCCAGCGGGGGGGGATCACAGATACGCAGTATTTT; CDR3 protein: CASSPQRGGITDTQYF
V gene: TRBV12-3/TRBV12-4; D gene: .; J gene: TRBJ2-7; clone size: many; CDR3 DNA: TGTGCCAGCAGTTTCTCCGGACCCGAAATCGGGCAGTACTTC; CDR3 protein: CASSFSGPEIGQYF
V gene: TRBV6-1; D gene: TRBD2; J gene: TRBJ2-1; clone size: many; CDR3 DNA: TGTGCCAGCAGGGGAGCGGGGGGCAGCTATGAGCAGTTCTTC; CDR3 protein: CASRGAGGSYEQFF
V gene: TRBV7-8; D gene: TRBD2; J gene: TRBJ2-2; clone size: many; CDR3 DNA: TGTGCCAGCAGACTCCTCCCGGGACTAGCGGGGACGAACACCGGGGAGCTGTTTTTT; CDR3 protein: CASRLLPGLAGTNTGELFF
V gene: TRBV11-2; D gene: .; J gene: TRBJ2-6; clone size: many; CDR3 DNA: TGTGCCAGCAGCCCTACCTCTGGGGCCAACGTCCTGACTTTC; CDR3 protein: CASSPTSGANVLTF
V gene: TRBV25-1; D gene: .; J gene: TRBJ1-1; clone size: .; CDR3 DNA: TGTGCCAGCAGTGAATGGGCACCAGGTACTGAAGCTTTCTTT; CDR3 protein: CASSEWAPGTEAFF
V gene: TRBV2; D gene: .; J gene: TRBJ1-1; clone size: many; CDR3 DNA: TGTGCCAGCAGTGATAAGGAGTTAAACACTGAAGCTTTCTTT; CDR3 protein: CASSDKELNTEAFF
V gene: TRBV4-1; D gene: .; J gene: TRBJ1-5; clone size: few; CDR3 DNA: TGCGCCAGCAGCCAGGTGTTGGGGGGTCCCCAGCATTTT; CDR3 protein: CASSQVLGGPQHF
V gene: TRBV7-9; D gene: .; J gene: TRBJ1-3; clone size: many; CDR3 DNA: TGTGCCAGCAGGCCAGACGGAAGCTCTGGAAACACCATATATTTT; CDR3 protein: CASRPDGSSGNTIYF
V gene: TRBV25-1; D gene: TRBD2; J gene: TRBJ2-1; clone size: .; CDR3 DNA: TGTGCCAGCAGTGAATATCCCCGCGGGGGAAATGAGCAGTTCTTC; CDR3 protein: CASSEYPRGGNEQFF
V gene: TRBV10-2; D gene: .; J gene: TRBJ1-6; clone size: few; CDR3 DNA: TGCGCCAGCCTTAAGGGTTTAGAAAGACCCCTCCACTTT; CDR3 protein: CASLKGLERPLHF
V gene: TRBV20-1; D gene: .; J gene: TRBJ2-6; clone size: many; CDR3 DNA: TGCAGTGCCCTCGGCCGAGGCGGCTCTGGGGCCAACGTCCTGACTTTC; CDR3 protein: CSALGRGGSGANVLTF
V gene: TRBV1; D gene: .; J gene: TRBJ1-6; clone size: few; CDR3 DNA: TGCACCAGCAGCCAGCTTTCTAATTCACCCCTCCACTTT; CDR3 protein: CTSSQLSNSPLHF
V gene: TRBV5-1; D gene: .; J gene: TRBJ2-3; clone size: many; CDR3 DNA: TGCGCCAGCAGCTTAAGGGTTGAGGGAGATACGCAGTATTTT; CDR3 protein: CASSLRVEGDTQYF
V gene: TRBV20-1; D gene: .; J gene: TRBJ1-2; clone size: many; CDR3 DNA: TGCAGTGCTAGAGATCAGGGATGGGGCTACACCTTC; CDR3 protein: CSARDQGWGYTF